This paragraph covers one T cell receptor (beta chain) sequence. Its specific antigen is unknown. The junction and the germline gene differ at one end; a read error may be behind it. Library creation used RACE. TCRdb records NextSeq 500 as the sequencer. During library preparation, unique molecular identifiers were attached to individual cDNA molecules so that TCRs could be counted in a quantitative, reproducible way. Each blood RNA sample was used to sequence both TCR alpha and TCR beta chains. In the original analysis: A median of about 89,000 TCRs per sample was observed, with a range of 23,224 to 690,600. V, J and CDR3 annotation of the TCR reads was carried out using the Decombinator software suite. To make PS versus PT1 abundance plots, every sample was subsampled to the same number of TCRs (28,000). Expanded TCRs were defined as absent before sensitization and observed at least eight times at the 2-week time point. Using fastp at Q25 and MiXCR, TCRdb reprocessed the public reads and kept productive beta chains. Under each unique CDR3 protein, matching rows form one entry showing the most common genes and DNA. What appears here as the V and J calls and clone size reflects TCRdb's work, not the paper's. In this sample the table shows some 50,000 distinct CDR3 sequences, about 9.6% of which occur a single time. Roughly 15% of the sample is taken by the ten largest.

CDR1 SGHAT and CDR2 FQNNGV are derived from the germline V gene. Counted from cysteine to phenylalanine, this CDR3 has 13 amino acids. Just the 39-base CDR3 DNA is kept, in frame starting at base 1. This sample is drawn from a study of human T cells and chemical hapten exposure (dated by TCRdb to about 2021). Regarding the research as a whole: For sensitization, 2% DPC in acetone was applied to a roughly 2 cm by roughly 2 cm area of upper inner arm skin. Patch testing was performed on the upper back with Finn chambers containing 0.01% DPC, and the patch tests were scored after 6 days according to International Contact Dermatitis Research Group standards. Libraries were combined into a pool for sequencing, and differences in TCR yield between samples came mainly from small differences in library volumes within the pool. Throughout the study period of around 24 weeks, patients also received therapeutic DPC doses to the scalp every week. The study tracked peripheral blood TCR repertoire changes in vivo during primary and secondary sensitization to the hapten diphenylcyclopropenone (DPC) in alopecia patients. The mostly female patient cohort included alopecia areata with under or over 50% scalp involvement, alopecia totalis and alopecia universalis. Blood was sampled from patients pre-sensitization (week 0) and at 2, 6 and about 24 weeks after DPC sensitization. Some 29 alopecia patients gave blood for TCR sequencing at one to four time points (pre-sensitization, 2, 6 and 24 weeks). Results the study describes overall, beyond this receptor: All patients had alopecia, a presumed autoimmune disease, so their immune response might differ from that of healthy individuals. After repeated subsampling, the strength of the expansion versus patch-test correlation and the threshold at which it became significant changed. No change with DPC sensitization was found in the number of TCRs above 1 in 1000 frequency, and no evidence of global repertoire structure alterations was found. Expanded TCRs formed significantly more large CDR3 similarity clusters than pre-sensitization or healthy control sets, consistent with antigen-driven responses. Patch test score was positively correlated with the number of PT1 expanded TCRs, with significance at thresholds 8, 16 and 32 but not at 4.

What the time point label conveys for this sample: patch test 1, 2 weeks after DPC sensitization. The sample's treatment or condition label is to be understood as: therapeutic diphenylcyclopropenone sensitization with weekly scalp DPC. At every patch-test visit, the blood draw took place before the patch test was put on. Patients were eligible if aged 18 to 70, diagnosed with alopecia and judged suitable for DPC therapy, and pregnant patients were excluded. Total RNA was isolated from unfractionated whole blood collected in Tempus Blood RNA tubes. The chain was built from TRBV11-2 and TRBJ1-1, and possibly TRBD1, on 6 matching bases. This clonotype was obtained from a woman in her 40s with alopecia areata. Some clones in this sample may be carry-over from other donors' samples. The source material was whole blood, sampled in connection with sensitization to the hapten diphenylcyclopropenone (DPC). The DNA sequence reads TGTGTCAGCAGCTTAGGGGGGATGACTGAAGCTTTCTTT. The translation is CVSSLGGMTEAFF. Beyond the CDR3, the reference TRBV11-2 and TRBJ1-1 genes provide the residues; the full variable domain reads: EAGVAQSPRYKIIEKRQSVAFWCNPISGHATLYWYQQILGQGPKLLIQFQNNGVVDDSQLPKDRFSAERLKGVDSTLKIQPAKLEDSAVYLCVSSLGGMTEAFFGQGTRLTVV.